What follows describes a single T cell receptor beta chain. The CDR3 totals 16 residues. CDR1 is MNHEY and CDR2 is SVGAGI in the germline V gene. The trim removed 4 bases at V and 7 bases at J, leaving 9 bases unmatched. This specimen comes from a study of cytomegalovirus exposure and HLA in healthy donors. The primer mix had 60 Vbeta and 13 Jbeta primers. The repertoire was sequenced with immunoSEQ multiplex PCR; TCRdb's copy has only in-frame clones and lacks some. The repertoire holds roughly 110,000 clones, with around 73% as singletons. This receptor was taken from a man between 25 and 39 years old in good health and CMV-seronegative. The chain recombines TRBV6-5 with TRBJ2-3; 12 nucleotides align to TRBD1. Source material: PBMCs. In DNA, the CDR3 is TGTGCCAGCAGTTCACTCCCGGGACAGGGGGCATATACGCAGTATTTT. Translating gives CASSSLPGQGAYTQYF.